Shown below are 25 T cell receptor beta chains from a single sample sequenced in a study of OX40 agonist ivuxolimab in advanced cancers. Assay: immunoSEQ multiplex PCR; the TCRdb copy retains only in-frame clones and omits some. The sample lists some 98,000 clones; around 90% were seen once. The source material was CD4+ or CD8+ T cells sorted from blood, sampled in a trial of the OX40 agonist ivuxolimab. These receptors came from an adult with an advanced solid tumor such as melanoma, head and neck, liver or kidney cancer.

This chain links TRBV28 with TRBJ1-5; D may be TRBD1 (6 bases). CDR1 is MDHEN, CDR2 SYDVKM, per germline. Between the trimmed V and J ends, which lost 11 bases and 0 bases, there was a span of 26 bases. The length of the CDR3 is 18 residues. The CDR3 region is CASKVGRTAGYSNQPQHF. The CDR3 DNA reads as TGTGCCTCCAAGGTTGGACGGACAGCCGGTTATAGCAATCAGCCCCAGCATTTT.

Only one count was recorded for this clone. The chain uses TRBV7-2 and TRBJ1-2; TRBD1 agrees at 9 bases. CDR1 is SGHTA, CDR2 FQGNSA, per germline. J was trimmed by 7 bases and V by 3 bases; bases with no gene match: 6. CDR3 size: 14 residues. The CDR3, as DNA: TGTGCCAGCAGCTTCGGACAGGGGAGTACTGGCTACACCTTC. The encoded protein is CASSFGQGSTGYTF.

In this sample, this clone turned up once. The chain combines TRBV18 with TRBJ1-2; 7 nucleotides align to TRBD1. CDR1 and CDR2 (germline): KGHSH, LQKENI. The CDR3 runs 15 residues. V lost 3 bases and J lost 7; bases outside the gene matches: 11. CDR3 sequence: CASSPTGARSSGYTF. The CDR3 DNA follows: TGTGCCAGCTCACCCACAGGGGCGCGGTCCTCTGGCTACACCTTC. The full variable domain, its missing parts supplied by reference TRBV18 and TRBJ1-2, is NAGVMQNPRHLVRRRGQEARLRCSPMKGHSHVYWYRQLPEEGLKFMVYLQKENIIDESGMPKERFSAEFPKEGPSILRIQQVVRGDSAAYFCASSPTGARSSGYTFGSGTRLTVV.

This sequence joins TRBV6-4 and TRBJ1-1, with D unclear. Germline lookup yields CDR1 MRHNA and CDR2 SNTAGT. The CDR3 totals 14 residues. V was trimmed by 6 bases and J by 1 base, leaving 12 bases between them. Here the CDR3 reads CASRALAGNTEAFF. The CDR3 DNA sequence: TGTGCCAGCAGGGCACTGGCGGGGAACACTGAAGCTTTCTTT.

The chain has TRBV19 and TRBJ2-4, with 12 bases matching TRBD2. Germline lookup yields CDR1 LNHDA and CDR2 SQIVND (reference sequence). Unmatched junction bases numbered 9, after V lost 3 bases and J lost 0 bases. The CDR3 is made up of 19 amino acids. CDR3 residues: CASSIGTSGRRLAKNIQYF. The CDR3 DNA reads as TGTGCCAGTAGTATTGGAACTAGCGGGAGGCGACTAGCCAAAAACATTCAGTACTTC.

The chain joins TRBV11-1 to TRBJ1-2; no clear D. The germline V and J ends were trimmed by 4 bases and 2 bases, with 8 bases remaining between them. The CDR3 loop spans 13 amino acids. CDR1 SGHAT and CDR2 FQDESV come from the germline V gene (reference sequence). CDR3 sequence (DNA): TGTGCCAGCAGCTCATCTATAAACTATGGCTACACCTTC. Translation gives CASSSSINYGYTF. Looking up the rest from reference TRBV11-1 and TRBJ1-2 gives the full variable domain: EAEVAQSPRYKITEKSQAVAFWCDPISGHATLYWYRQILGQGPELLVQFQDESVVDDSQLPKDRFSAERLKGVDSTLKIQPAELGDSAMYLCASSSSINYGYTFGSGTRLTVV.

In DNA form, the CDR3 reads TGTGCCAGCAGCTTTGACTTAGCGGCTAGCTCCTACGAGCAGTACTTC. It encodes CASSFDLAASSYEQYF. The chain employs TRBV5-4 and TRBJ2-7, with D possibly TRBD2 on 6 matching bases. CDR3 length equals 16 residues. V was clipped by 2 bases and J by 0 bases, with 15 bases between them. Germline V gene sequence: CDR1 SGHNT, CDR2 YYREEE (reference sequence). Filled out from reference TRBV5-4 and TRBJ2-7, the complete variable domain reads ETGVTQSPTHLIKTRGQQVTLRCSSQSGHNTVSWYQQALGQGPQFIFQYYREEENGRGNFPPRFSGLQFPNYSSELNVNALELDDSALYLCASSFDLAASSYEQYFGPGTRLTVT.

Points on this clone: Sequence at one end of the junction differs from germline and may be a read error. V usage is TRBV6-5 and J usage is TRBJ2-4, with a possible D match to TRBD1 (6 bases). CDR1 and CDR2 from the germline V gene are MNHEY and SVGAGI. The CDR3 runs to 16 residues. CDR3 coding DNA: TGTGCCAGCAGTTACACCCGCCGGGACACCAAAGACATTCAGTACTTC. Translated: CASSYTRRDTKDIQYF.

The rearrangement joins TRBV7-2 to TRBJ2-7, with D possibly matching TRBD2 (5 bases). The germline CDR1 and CDR2 sequences are SGHTA and FQGNSA. This CDR3 is built from 16 residues. Trimming shortened V by 1 base and J by 3 bases, and 16 bases separated the two germline ends. The CDR3 loop is CASSLVGAGVDYEQYF. The CDR3 region has the DNA TGTGCCAGCAGCTTAGTAGGAGCCGGGGTGGACTACGAGCAGTACTTC. The full variable domain, its missing parts supplied by reference TRBV7-2 and TRBJ2-7, is GAGVSQSPSNKVTEKGKDVELRCDPISGHTALYWYRQSLGQGLEFLIYFQGNSAPDKSGLPSDRFSAERTGGSVSTLTIQRTQQEDSAVYLCASSLVGAGVDYEQYFGPGTRLTVT.

In this sample, this clone turned up a few times. The chain employs TRBV18 and TRBJ2-7; 9 nucleotides align to TRBD2. V was clipped by 0 bases and J by 3 bases; unmatched bases: 0. The CDR3 is 14 amino acids. CDR1 is KGHSH, CDR2 LQKENI, per germline. In DNA, the CDR3 is TGTGCCAGCTCACCACCTAGCGGGAGCTACGAGCAGTACTTC. Its protein is CASSPPSGSYEQYF.

V gene TRBV6-5 combines with J gene TRBJ1-1; TRBD1 is a possible D gene (6 bases). Trimming took off 8 bases at V and 4 bases at J, with 14 bases between the two ends. This CDR3 spans 13 amino acids. Germline V gene data show CDR1 as MNHEY and CDR2 as SVGAGI. The CDR3 nucleotides are TGTGCCAGCGCACAGGGTTCTATCACTGAAGCTTTCTTT. This sequence encodes CASAQGSITEAFF.

The CDR3 sequence is CASSIGDANTGELFF. DNA for the CDR3: TGTGCCAGTAGTATAGGAGACGCGAACACCGGGGAGCTGTTTTTT. V is TRBV19 and J is TRBJ2-2; D unresolved. CDR3 size: 15 residues. Germline values: CDR1 LNHDA, CDR2 SQIVND (reference sequence). Trimming took 1 base from V and 0 from J, leaving 6 bases between them.

The J gene is TRBJ2-1, the V gene TRBV6-5; maybe TRBD2 (6 bases). The CDR3 loop spans 14 amino acids. The V gene lost 6 bases and the J gene lost 6 bases, with 15 bases spanning the gap. From germline, CDR1 is MNHEY and CDR2 SVGAGI. CDR3 amino acids: CASSGGVAVNEQFF. CDR3 nucleotide sequence: TGTGCCAGCAGCGGGGGAGTAGCCGTCAATGAGCAGTTCTTC.

V usage is TRBV19 and J usage is TRBJ2-7; the match to TRBD1 covers 8 bases. This CDR3 comprises 13 residues. With V trimmed by 6 bases and J by 2 bases, 3 bases remained unmatched. The germline V gene encodes CDR1 LNHDA and CDR2 SQIVND (reference sequence). This chain's CDR3 is CASRGQGTYEQYF. The CDR3 DNA reads TGTGCCAGTAGAGGACAGGGAACCTACGAGCAGTACTTC.

J is TRBJ2-3 and V is TRBV13; perhaps TRBD1 as D (7 bases). The CDR3 length is 17 residues. V lost 5 bases, J lost 3 bases, and 21 bases lay in between. In germline, CDR1 is PRHDT, CDR2 FYEKMQ (reference sequence). CDR3: CASSPLYRGGGTDTQYF. The CDR3 DNA follows: TGTGCCAGCAGCCCGCTCTACAGGGGAGGAGGAACAGATACGCAGTATTTT. Supplemented by reference TRBV13 and TRBJ2-3, the full variable domain reads AAGVIQSPRHLIKEKRETATLKCYPIPRHDTVYWYQQGPGQDPQFLISFYEKMQSDKGSIPDRFSAQQFSDYHSELNMSSLELGDSALYFCASSPLYRGGGTDTQYFGPGTRLTVL.

V usage is TRBV4-3 and J usage is TRBJ2-1, with D possibly TRBD2 on 5 matching bases. CDR3 size: 18 residues. Germline CDR1 is LGHNA and CDR2 is YSLEER. V was pared by 5 bases and J by 0 bases, with 20 bases between. CDR3 in DNA: TGCGCCAGCAGCGCACGCTGGACCGGAGGAGGCTCCTACAATGAGCAGTTCTTC. It specifies CASSARWTGGGSYNEQFF.

V and J are TRBV10-3 and TRBJ1-2; TRBD1 matches 8 bases. This CDR3 has 14 amino acids. V lost 6 bases to trimming and J lost 7 bases; unmatched junction nucleotides: 10. Germline V CDR1 and CDR2: ENHRY, SYGVKD. The CDR3: CAIRPSGGAGGYTF. In DNA, the CDR3 is TGTGCCATCAGACCCTCAGGGGGCGCGGGTGGCTACACCTTC.

This clone has a single count. The V call is TRBV7-9, the J call TRBJ2-3; 8 bases are shared with TRBD1. Germline lookup yields CDR1 SEHNR and CDR2 FQNEAQ (reference sequence). The CDR3 extends over 15 amino acids. The V segment lost 3 bases and the J segment 3 bases; nucleotides outside the gene matches: 5. CDR3 sequence (DNA): TGTGCCAGCAGCTTGATGGACAGGGTAACAGATACGCAGTATTTT. It encodes CASSLMDRVTDTQYF.

The chain combines TRBV28 with TRBJ2-6; D unresolved. The CDR3 consists of 15 residues. Trimming pared 1 base from V and 4 bases from J, leaving 8 bases between. From germline, CDR1 is MDHEN and CDR2 SYDVKM. The CDR3 here is CASSLSGPGANVLTF. The CDR3 nucleotides are TGTGCCAGCAGTTTATCAGGTCCCGGGGCCAACGTCCTGACTTTC.

This chain uses TRBV5-1 with TRBJ2-5, with D tentatively TRBD2 (6 bases). Per the germline V gene, CDR1 is SGHRS and CDR2 is YFSETQ. With 3 bases removed from V and 5 bases from J, the gap between germline ends came to 20 bases. CDR3 length: 16 amino acids. The CDR3 DNA is TGCGCCAGCAGCTATGGTTCGGAGGGGTCTATCGAGACCCAGTACTTC. This encodes CASSYGSEGSIETQYF.

The V call is TRBV5-8, the J call TRBJ2-3; 8 bases fit TRBD2. This CDR3 comprises 14 residues. The germline V gene has CDR1 SGHTS and CDR2 YDEGEE. Trimming removed 3 bases from V and 2 bases from J; junction bases left unmatched: 2. CDR3 nucleotides: TGTGCCAGCAGCTCGGGACTAGTCACAGATACGCAGTATTTT. Amino acids: CASSSGLVTDTQYF.

The V call is TRBV28, the J call TRBJ2-1, with TRBD1 as a possible D gene (5 bases). There are 13 residues in the CDR3. Trimming took off 5 bases at V and 10 bases at J, with 15 bases between the two ends. Germline CDR1 reads MDHEN; CDR2 reads SYDVKM. The CDR3 nucleotides are TGTGCCAGCAGTCAAAGACAGTCACCCGAGCAGTTCTTC. Translating it yields CASSQRQSPEQFF.

This clone was counted only a few times. V usage is TRBV4-1 and J usage is TRBJ1-5; unclear D gene. The CDR3 is made up of 13 amino acids. CDR1 and CDR2 (germline): MGHRA, YSYEKL. Trimming left V 5 bases short and J 6 bases short, with 11 bases between. As DNA, the CDR3 is TGCGCCAGCAGCGGACGTTTGGGTCAGCCCCAGCATTTT. It specifies CASSGRLGQPQHF.

This chain joins TRBV5-5 and TRBJ2-5, with 12 bases fitting TRBD2. Germline-derived CDR1 and CDR2 are SGHKS and YYEKEE (reference sequence). The V segment lost 4 bases and the J segment 3 bases; nucleotides outside the gene matches: 1. This CDR3 is 14 amino acids long. CDR3 region: CASSPSGREETQYF. The DNA of the CDR3 is TGTGCCAGCAGCCCTAGCGGGAGGGAAGAGACCCAGTACTTC.

The V call is TRBV4-1, the J call TRBJ2-2; TRBD2 matches 13 bases. The V segment lost 3 bases and the J segment 7 bases; nucleotides outside the gene matches: 5. Germline assignment: CDR1 MGHRA and CDR2 YSYEKL. This CDR3 is 16 amino acids long. The CDR3 nucleotides are TGCGCCAGCAGCCACAGACTAGCGGGAGGCAGCGGGGAGCTGTTTTTT. Protein product: CASSHRLAGGSGELFF.